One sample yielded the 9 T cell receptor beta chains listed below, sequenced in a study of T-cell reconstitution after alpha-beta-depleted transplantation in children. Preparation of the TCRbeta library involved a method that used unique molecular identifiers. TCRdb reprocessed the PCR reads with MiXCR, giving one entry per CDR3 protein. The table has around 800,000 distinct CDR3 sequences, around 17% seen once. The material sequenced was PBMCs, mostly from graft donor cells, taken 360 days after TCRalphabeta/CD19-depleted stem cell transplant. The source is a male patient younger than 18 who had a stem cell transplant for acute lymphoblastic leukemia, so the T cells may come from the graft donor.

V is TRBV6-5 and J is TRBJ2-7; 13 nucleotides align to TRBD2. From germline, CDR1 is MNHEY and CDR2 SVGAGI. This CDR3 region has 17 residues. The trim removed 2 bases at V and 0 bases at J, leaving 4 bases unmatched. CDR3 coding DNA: TGTGCCAGCAGTTACGGACTAGCGGGAGCAGGCTCCTACGAGCAGTACTTC. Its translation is CASSYGLAGAGSYEQYF.

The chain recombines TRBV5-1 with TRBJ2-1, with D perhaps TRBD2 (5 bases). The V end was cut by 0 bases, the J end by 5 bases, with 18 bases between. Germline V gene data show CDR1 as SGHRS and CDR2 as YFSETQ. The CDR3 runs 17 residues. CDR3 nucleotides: TGCGCCAGCAGCTTGGCCGGGTTGCGGGCGGCGGACAATGAGCAGTTCTTC. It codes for CASSLAGLRAADNEQFF.

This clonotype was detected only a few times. This chain's CDR3 is CASSSTAGYTF. The DNA for the CDR3 is TGTGCCAGCAGCTCCACAGCTGGCTACACCTTC. This chain links TRBV7-9 with TRBJ1-2; D unresolved. CDR1 and CDR2 from the germline V gene are SEHNR and FQNEAQ (reference sequence). The CDR3 has 11 residues. Trimming left V 4 bases short and J 7 bases short, with 7 bases between.

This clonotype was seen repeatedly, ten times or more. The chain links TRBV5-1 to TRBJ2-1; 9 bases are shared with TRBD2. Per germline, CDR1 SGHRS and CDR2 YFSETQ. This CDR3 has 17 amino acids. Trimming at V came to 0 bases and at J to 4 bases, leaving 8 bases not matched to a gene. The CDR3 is CASSLEMTSGWYNEQFF. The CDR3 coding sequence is TGCGCCAGCAGCTTGGAGATGACTAGCGGCTGGTACAATGAGCAGTTCTTC.

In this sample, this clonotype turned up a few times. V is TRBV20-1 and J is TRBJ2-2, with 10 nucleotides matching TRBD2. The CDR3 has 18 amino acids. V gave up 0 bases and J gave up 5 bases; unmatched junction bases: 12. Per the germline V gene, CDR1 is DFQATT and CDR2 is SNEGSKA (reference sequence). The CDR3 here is CSARDKRAGGLATGELFF. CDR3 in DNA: TGCAGTGCTAGAGATAAGCGAGCGGGAGGGTTGGCAACCGGGGAGCTGTTTTTT.

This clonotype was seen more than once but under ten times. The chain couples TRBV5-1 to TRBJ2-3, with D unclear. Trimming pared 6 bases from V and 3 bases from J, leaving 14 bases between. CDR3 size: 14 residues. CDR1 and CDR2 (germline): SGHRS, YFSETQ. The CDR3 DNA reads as TGCGCCAGCACCCTTCAATCTTCGACAGATACGCAGTATTTT. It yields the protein CASTLQSSTDTQYF.

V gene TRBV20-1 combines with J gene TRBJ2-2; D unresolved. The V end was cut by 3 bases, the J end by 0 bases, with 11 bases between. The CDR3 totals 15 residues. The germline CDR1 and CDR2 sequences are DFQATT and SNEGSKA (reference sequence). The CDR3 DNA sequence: TGCAGTGCTAGGTTAAGGAGAACGAACACCGGGGAGCTGTTTTTT. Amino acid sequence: CSARLRRTNTGELFF.

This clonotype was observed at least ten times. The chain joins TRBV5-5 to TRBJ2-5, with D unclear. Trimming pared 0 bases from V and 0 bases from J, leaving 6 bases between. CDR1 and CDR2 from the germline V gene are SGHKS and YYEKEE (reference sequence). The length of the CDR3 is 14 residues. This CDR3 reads CASSLEPHQETQYF. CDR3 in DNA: TGTGCCAGCAGCTTGGAACCCCACCAAGAGACCCAGTACTTC. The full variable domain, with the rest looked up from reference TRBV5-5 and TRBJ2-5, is DAGVTQSPTHLIKTRGQQVTLRCSPISGHKSVSWYQQVLGQGPQFIFQYYEKEERGRGNFPDRFSARQFPNYSSELNVNALLLGDSALYLCASSLEPHQETQYFGPGTRLLVL.

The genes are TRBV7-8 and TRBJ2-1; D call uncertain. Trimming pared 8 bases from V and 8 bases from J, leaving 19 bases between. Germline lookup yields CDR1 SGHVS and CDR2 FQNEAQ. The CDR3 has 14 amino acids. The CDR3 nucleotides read TGTGCCAGCGGAAGACTGACGAAAACCCATGAGCAGTTCTTC. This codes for CASGRLTKTHEQFF.